The sequence of this T cell receptor (beta chain) was determined in a study of STAT3 mutations in large granular lymphocyte leukemia. The study's findings and limits: At least one immunodominant TCR beta clonotype appeared in every T-cell large granular lymphocyte leukemia patient.

Remarks on this clone: Antigen unknown.

The protocol was immunoSEQ multiplex PCR, while the TCRdb copy is restricted to in-frame clones and leaves out a portion. The table has some 6,000 clones, around four fifths seen once. This clonotype was sampled from a man aged 35 to 55 with T-cell large granular lymphocyte leukemia. Some clones in this sample may be carry-over from other donors' samples. The sequenced sample was peripheral blood mononuclear cells.

The CDR3 protein is CASSYPGDTQYF. CDR3 DNA: TGTGCCAGCAGTTACCCTGGGGATACGCAGTATTTT. V and J are TRBV6-6 and TRBJ2-3; D remains ambiguous. Between the trimmed V and J ends, which lost 2 bases and 6 bases, there was a span of 6 bases. The CDR3 runs to 12 residues. The germline V gene has CDR1 MNHNY and CDR2 SVGAGI (reference sequence).